Presented here are 27 T cell receptor beta chains from one specimen sequenced in a study of cytomegalovirus exposure and HLA in healthy donors. With 60 Vbeta and 13 Jbeta primers, the PCR was carried out. The protocol was immunoSEQ multiplex PCR, while the TCRdb copy is restricted to in-frame clones and leaves out a portion. The sample includes roughly 140,000 clones, roughly 80% seen only once; the top ten take 4.9%. Sequences were obtained from PBMCs. All receptors come from a woman in her fifties or sixties in good health and CMV-seronegative.

About this clone itself: Additional DNA sequences in this sample encode the identical CDR3. The chain uses TRBV7-9 and TRBJ1-1; maybe TRBD1 (5 bases). The CDR3 totals 15 residues. The V end was cut by 1 base, the J end by 1 base, with 10 bases between. The germline CDR1 and CDR2 sequences are SEHNR and FQNEAQ (reference sequence). CDR3 DNA sequence: TGTGCCAGCAGCTTAGGCGGGGGGAGGAACACTGAAGCTTTCTTT. This translates into CASSLGGGRNTEAFF.

The chain has TRBV30 and TRBJ1-2; D not resolved. The CDR3 has 11 amino acids. Trimming cost V 1 base and J 7 bases, with 7 bases left between them. The germline gives CDR1 GTSNPN, CDR2 SVGIG (reference sequence). In DNA form, the CDR3 reads TGTGCCTGGAGTGCGATGGCTGGCTACACCTTC. The encoded protein is CAWSAMAGYTF.

The gene calls are TRBV18 and TRBJ2-3; D not resolved. Per germline, CDR1 KGHSH and CDR2 LQKENI. Trimming cost V 0 bases and J 5 bases, with 6 bases left between them. The CDR3 length is 13 residues. The CDR3 DNA reads TGTGCCAGCTCACCACCGAGCGTAGATACGCAGTATTTT. This codes for CASSPPSVDTQYF.

The chain recombines TRBV27 with TRBJ1-2; TRBD1 matches 9 bases. V shed 3 bases, J shed 8 bases, and the junction held 16 bases outside the gene matches. Looked up from germline, CDR1 is MNHEY and CDR2 is SMNVEV (reference sequence). The CDR3 is 17 residues long. CDR3 protein: CASSLKSWNRGLGGYTF. The CDR3 nucleotides read TGTGCCAGCAGTTTGAAATCCTGGAACAGGGGGCTGGGGGGCTACACCTTC.

This chain uses TRBV5-5 with TRBJ2-5, with a tentative D call TRBD1 (6 bases). The DNA matches TRBJ2-7 better at its end, which makes the J call doubtful. The CDR3 contains 12 residues. Germline V CDR1 and CDR2: SGHKS, YYEKEE (reference sequence). This CDR3 is CASRQDSYEQYF. The CDR3 bases are TGTGCCAGCAGGCAGGACAGCTACGAGCAGTACTTC.

The rearrangement links TRBV5-1 to TRBJ1-4; 9 bases are a match to TRBD1. Losses at the gene ends were 0 bases for V and 11 bases for J; bases not matched to a gene: 5. CDR1 SGHRS and CDR2 YFSETQ come from the germline V gene. The CDR3 runs to 14 residues. CDR3 in amino acids: CASSLGTGEEKLFF. CDR3 sequence (DNA): TGCGCCAGCAGCTTGGGGACAGGGGAAGAGAAACTGTTTTTT.

The chain recombines TRBV29-1 with TRBJ2-7; 10 nucleotides line up with TRBD1. Germline CDR1 and CDR2: SQVTM and ANQGSEA. The trim removed 2 bases at V and 4 bases at J, leaving 8 bases unmatched. This CDR3 comprises 15 residues. The DNA of the CDR3 is TGCAGCGTTGAAAGTAGGGGGACAGGGGAGTACGAGCAGTACTTC. It specifies CSVESRGTGEYEQYF.

V and J are TRBV10-3 and TRBJ1-2, with 9 bases identical to TRBD1. Trimming cost V 10 bases and J 4 bases; bases outside gene matches: 7. This CDR3 is 13 amino acids long. The V gene's germline CDR1 is ENHRY and CDR2 SYGVKD. In nucleotides, the CDR3 is TGTGCCACCACTAGGGACAGGGCCTATGGCTACACCTTC. Protein product: CATTRDRAYGYTF.

The gene calls are TRBV4-3 and TRBJ2-3, with D possibly being TRBD1 (5 bases). The CDR3 sequence is 14 residues long. V shed 1 base and J shed 2 bases, with 7 bases lying between them. Germline V gene data show CDR1 as LGHNA and CDR2 as YSLEER. The CDR3 is CASSQAGNTDTQYF. As DNA, the CDR3 is TGCGCCAGCAGCCAAGCAGGGAACACAGATACGCAGTATTTT.

Only one count was recorded for this clone. The CDR3 reads CASSLAGRDYRRQEQFF. Written as DNA, the CDR3 is TGTGCCAGCAGCTTAGCGGGGCGGGACTACCGTCGGCAAGAGCAGTTCTTC. V usage is TRBV7-8 and J usage is TRBJ2-1; 7 positions match TRBD2. The J segment lost 10 bases and the V segment lost 0 bases, leaving 15 bases of the junction unmatched. The CDR3 extends over 17 amino acids. Germline V lookup: CDR1 SGHVS, CDR2 FQNEAQ.

The rearrangement uses TRBV29-1 and TRBJ1-2; 7 nucleotides align to TRBD1. Losses at the gene ends were 2 bases for V and 0 bases for J; bases not matched to a gene: 3. Germline CDR1 SQVTM, CDR2 ANQGSEA. The CDR3 runs 14 residues. The CDR3 protein is CSVETGTANYGYTF. In DNA, the CDR3 is TGCAGCGTTGAAACCGGGACAGCTAACTATGGCTACACCTTC.

The V gene is TRBV6-6, the J gene TRBJ2-5; 13 bases line up with TRBD2. CDR3 length equals 16 residues. J was trimmed by 3 bases and V by 7 bases; bases with no gene match: 8. From germline, CDR1 is MNHNY and CDR2 SVGAGI (reference sequence). CDR3 sequence reads: CASISGGLAGKETQYF. The CDR3 DNA reads TGTGCCAGCATAAGCGGGGGACTAGCGGGGAAAGAGACCCAGTACTTC.

This CDR3 is CASSLDPSGIYEQYF. DNA of the CDR3: TGCGCCAGCAGCTTGGATCCTAGCGGAATCTACGAGCAGTACTTC. The rearrangement joins TRBV5-1 to TRBJ2-7, with 7 bases fitting TRBD2. This CDR3 is 15 amino acids long. The junction had 6 bases not matched to a gene; V was cut back by 0 bases and J by 3 bases. The germline CDR1 and CDR2 sequences are SGHRS and YFSETQ.

The CDR3 spells CAIRGTVNQPQHF. CDR3 coding DNA: TGTGCCATCAGAGGGACAGTAAATCAGCCCCAGCATTTT. This chain uses TRBV6-6 with TRBJ1-5; 7 nucleotides align to TRBD1. This CDR3 comprises 13 residues. J lost 4 bases, V lost 10 bases, and 7 bases had no gene match. Germline assignment: CDR1 MNHNY and CDR2 SVGAGI (reference sequence).

This rearrangement joins TRBV4-1 to TRBJ2-7, with a possible D match to TRBD1 (6 bases). V was cut by 4 bases and J by 0 bases, with 13 bases left in between. Germline V gene data show CDR1 as MGHRA and CDR2 as YSYEKL. The CDR3 is 15 amino acids. The CDR3 loop is CASSLEEGGSYEQYF. The CDR3 region has the DNA TGCGCCAGCAGCCTGGAAGAAGGGGGCTCCTACGAGCAGTACTTC.

The rearrangement links TRBV29-1 to TRBJ2-7; possible D gene TRBD2, 6 bases. Germline CDR1 is SQVTM and CDR2 is ANQGSEA. The germline V and J ends were trimmed by 4 bases and 7 bases, with 17 bases remaining between them. This CDR3 comprises 13 residues. CDR3 in DNA: TGCAGCGTTGCCCGAACCGGAGGGGAAGAGCAGTACTTC. As protein: CSVARTGGEEQYF.

This clone has just a few counts. The chain combines TRBV28 with TRBJ1-1, with D possibly matching TRBD1 (5 bases). Trimming removed 6 bases from V and 1 base from J, with 9 bases in between. The CDR3 consists of 13 residues. In germline, CDR1 is MDHEN, CDR2 SYDVKM. The CDR3: CASSLGANTEAFF. The CDR3 DNA is TGTGCCAGCAGCCTAGGGGCGAACACTGAAGCTTTCTTT. Full variable domain (remainder filled in from reference TRBV28 and TRBJ1-1): DVKVTQSSRYLVKRTGEKVFLECVQDMDHENMFWYRQDPGLGLRLIYFSYDVKMKEKGDIPEGYSVSREKKERFSLILESASTNQTSMYLCASSLGANTEAFFGQGTRLTVV.

This clone was counted a few times. The chain has TRBV4-1 and TRBJ2-4; tentatively, D is TRBD1 (6 bases). V lost 3 bases, J lost 6 bases, and 15 bases lay in between. The CDR3 extends over 15 amino acids. Germline loops: CDR1 MGHRA, CDR2 YSYEKL. CDR3 residues: CASSHDRKRINIQYF. CDR3 bases: TGCGCCAGCAGCCACGACAGGAAAAGGATAAACATTCAGTACTTC.

The rearrangement links TRBV19 to TRBJ2-5, with TRBD2 as a possible D gene (6 bases). Germline V gene lookup returns CDR1 LNHDA and CDR2 SQIVND (reference sequence). Trimming left V 6 bases short and J 6 bases short, with 14 bases between. The CDR3 length is 13 residues. DNA for the CDR3: TGTGCCAGTAGGGGGGTGGGGGGTCAGACCCAGTACTTC. Protein sequence: CASRGVGGQTQYF. The variable domain in full, with the rest retrieved from reference TRBV19 and TRBJ2-5, is DGGITQSPKYLFRKEGQNVTLSCEQNLNHDAMYWYRQDPGQGLRLIYYSQIVNDFQKGDIAEGYSVSREKKESFPLTVTSAQKNPTAFYLCASRGVGGQTQYFGPGTRLLVL.

The V call is TRBV5-4, the J call TRBJ2-3; 9 bases fit TRBD1. Germline trimming cut 7 bases from V and 3 bases from J; bases unmatched to any gene: 9. This CDR3 contains 15 residues. Germline V gives CDR1 SGHNT, CDR2 YYREEE (reference sequence). CDR3 bases: TGTGCCAGCGGTAGTGGGGGACAGGGAACAGATACGCAGTATTTT. Protein product: CASGSGGQGTDTQYF.

This clone was seen just once. The chain uses TRBV29-1 and TRBJ2-7; D perhaps matches TRBD1 (6 bases). The CDR3 contains 11 residues. Trimming cost V 6 bases and J 8 bases, with 14 bases left between them. Germline V gene data show CDR1 as SQVTM and CDR2 as ANQGSEA. The chain's CDR3 is CSVEQGPQQYF. The CDR3 DNA sequence: TGCAGCGTGGAACAGGGTCCGCAGCAGTACTTC.

This rearrangement joins TRBV11-2 to TRBJ2-5, with TRBD2 as a possible D gene (6 bases). Deletions cut 4 bases from V and 4 bases from J, with 13 bases between. This CDR3 region has 14 residues. Germline values: CDR1 SGHAT, CDR2 FQNNGV. DNA of the CDR3: TGTGCCAGCAGCTCGGGGGACGAGCGAGAGACCCAGTACTTC. Amino acids: CASSSGDERETQYF.

This sequence joins TRBV5-1 and TRBJ1-4; D is uncertain. Per germline, CDR1 SGHRS and CDR2 YFSETQ. The CDR3 sequence is 14 residues long. V gave up 0 bases and J gave up 3 bases, with 6 bases separating them. The CDR3 loop reads CASSLESPNEKLFF. The CDR3, as DNA: TGCGCCAGCAGCTTGGAAAGCCCTAATGAAAAACTGTTTTTT.

The J gene is TRBJ2-7, the V gene TRBV27, with TRBD2 matching over 7 bases. The germline CDR1 and CDR2 sequences are MNHEY and SMNVEV (reference sequence). The CDR3 extends over 18 amino acids. The V gene end was trimmed by 0 bases and the J gene end by 1 base; junction bases not matched to a gene: 12. The CDR3: CASSLSATLRGVSYEQYF. Here the CDR3 DNA reads TGTGCCAGCAGTTTATCGGCAACACTCCGGGGGGTTTCCTACGAGCAGTACTTC.

The rearrangement joins TRBV21-1 to TRBJ2-3; the table's TRBD2 call for D was not verified on the DNA. TRBV21-1 is noted as a pseudogene. The CDR3 sequence is 12 residues long. The CDR3 region has the DNA TGTCCCGCGTGGGGGGGGTCAGATACGCAGTATTTT. Translating gives CPAWGGSDTQYF.

This chain links TRBV10-3 with TRBJ2-7, with 10 bases that match TRBD1. V shed 2 bases and J 7 bases; nucleotides not matched to a gene: 5. Germline lookup yields CDR1 ENHRY and CDR2 SYGVKD. The CDR3 consists of 14 residues. The CDR3 nucleotides are TGTGCCATCAGTGAGGACAGGGGGCAAGGTGAGCAGTACTTC. Its translation is CAISEDRGQGEQYF.

The table lists this clone with a count of one. The gene calls are TRBV4-1 and TRBJ1-2; 9 positions agree with TRBD1. Germline CDR1 reads MGHRA; CDR2 reads YSYEKL. V lost 8 bases and J lost 3; bases outside the gene matches: 13. This CDR3 has 16 residues. DNA of the CDR3: TGCGCCAGCTCTGGGGATTGGAGACAGGGGGACTATGGCTACACCTTC. It yields the protein CASSGDWRQGDYGYTF.